This record looks at one T cell receptor beta chain sequence and its context. The antigen is not known. The data belong to a study of T cell responses to AZD1222 COVID-19 vaccine. On the study more broadly: Analyses pooled second doses at about 4 or about 12 weeks.

Measured with immunoSEQ multiplex PCR; TCRdb has only the in-frame clones, and not every one. The sample gives about 120,000 clones, more than 85% of which show up once; 2.4% is in the top ten. Study findings and constraints: CD4 TCRs covered the whole spike, strongest at regions 160-218 and 743-854. Donors were mostly white British, more females; clonal diversity possibly underestimated. Vaccination with two AZD1222 doses was followed by a rise in Spike-specific TCR breadth and depth.

The CDR3 extends over 17 amino acids. Trimming removed 0 bases from V and 2 bases from J; junction bases left unmatched: 6. Germline V gene data show CDR1 as SGDLS and CDR2 as YYNGEE. The specimen was peripheral blood, collected on day 0 of AZD1222 vaccination. The gene calls are TRBV9 and TRBJ2-3, with 10 bases aligning to TRBD1. The receptor's source is an adult in good health. Here the CDR3 reads CASSVVSGTGDTDTQYF. In DNA, the CDR3 is TGTGCCAGCAGCGTAGTGTCCGGGACAGGGGACACAGATACGCAGTATTTT.